Shown below are 15 T cell receptor beta chains from a single sample sequenced in a study of regulatory T cells in long-lasting Graves disease. The time point denotes: persistent/refractory GD, antithyroid drugs over 5 years with positive TRAb. Researchers made the TCR library from RNA that was extracted from PBMCs. For TCR beta, libraries came from iRepertoire HTBI primers and Arm-PCR of CDR3 regions. TCRdb itself ran the multiplex PCR reads through MiXCR, one entry per CDR3 protein. The table includes under 450,000 distinct CDR3 sequences, around 24% detected once. The sample was peripheral blood mononuclear cells (PBMCs), taken when the disease was refractory, from a patient treated with antithyroid drugs. These receptor sequences come from a female donor with Graves disease.

This clonotype was counted ten times or more. This chain connects TRBV6-4 to TRBJ2-6, with D possibly TRBD1 on 6 matching bases. The length of the CDR3 is 17 residues. V dropped 8 bases and J dropped 0 bases, with 17 bases sitting between them. Germline assignment: CDR1 MRHNA and CDR2 SNTAGT. CDR3 in amino acids: CASSPIWTDSGANVLTF. CDR3 nucleotides: TGTGCCAGCTCGCCAATATGGACAGACTCTGGGGCCAACGTCCTGACTTTC.

This chain connects TRBV7-9 to TRBJ2-5, with 12 positions matching TRBD2. Germline CDR1 reads SEHNR; CDR2 reads FQNEAQ (reference sequence). V lost 1 base to trimming and J lost 1 base; unmatched junction nucleotides: 1. The CDR3 consists of 16 residues. This CDR3 is CASSLGTSGTQETQYF. CDR3 sequence (DNA): TGTGCCAGCAGCTTAGGGACTAGCGGGACCCAAGAGACCCAGTACTTC.

This clonotype was seen only once. The chain combines TRBV6-1 with TRBJ1-2, with TRBD1 matching over 9 bases. Germline CDR1 and CDR2: MNHNS and SASEGT. V trimming: 7 bases; J trimming: 6 bases; junction bases outside the gene matches: 6. The CDR3 totals 13 residues. CDR3: CASKQGALDGYTF. The CDR3 bases are TGTGCCAGCAAACAGGGGGCCCTGGATGGCTACACCTTC.

V gene TRBV28 combines with J gene TRBJ1-1; 7 positions agree with TRBD1. The CDR3 runs 15 residues. In germline, CDR1 is MDHEN, CDR2 SYDVKM. The J segment lost 1 base and the V segment lost 5 bases, leaving 7 bases of the junction unmatched. As DNA, the CDR3 is TGTGCCAGCAGTCCAGGGGGTCACCAGAACACTGAAGCTTTCTTT. As protein: CASSPGGHQNTEAFF. The full variable domain, with the rest looked up from reference TRBV28 and TRBJ1-1, is DVKVTQSSRYLVKRTGEKVFLECVQDMDHENMFWYRQDPGLGLRLIYFSYDVKMKEKGDIPEGYSVSREKKERFSLILESASTNQTSMYLCASSPGGHQNTEAFFGQGTRLTVV.

This clonotype came up a few times. The J gene is TRBJ2-4, the V gene TRBV4-3; no firm D call. Germline V gene lookup returns CDR1 LGHNA and CDR2 YSLEER. Trimming took off 0 bases at V and 7 bases at J, with 10 bases between the two ends. The CDR3 runs to 14 residues. The CDR3 DNA follows: TGCGCCAGCAGCCAAGATCTTCTGGGGAACATTCAGTACTTC. It encodes CASSQDLLGNIQYF.

This clonotype was recorded at least ten times. The chain combines TRBV3-1 with TRBJ2-5; D may correspond to TRBD1 or TRBD2 (5 bases each). Germline loops: CDR1 LGHDT, CDR2 YNNKEL (reference sequence). The V gene lost 4 bases and the J gene lost 2 bases, with 14 bases spanning the gap. This CDR3 is built from 15 residues. DNA of the CDR3: TGTGCCAGCAGCCCTTTCGACAGCGGACAAGAGACCCAGTACTTC. Translated, it gives CASSPFDSGQETQYF.

V gene TRBV5-6 combines with J gene TRBJ1-5; D remains unclear. This CDR3 is 14 amino acids long. Germline V lookup: CDR1 SGHDT, CDR2 YYEEEE. Between the trimmed V and J ends, which lost 0 bases and 10 bases, there was a span of 14 bases. CDR3 sequence: CASSLGPLHEPQHF. DNA for the CDR3: TGTGCCAGCAGCTTGGGTCCTCTGCACGAACCCCAGCATTTT. Together with reference TRBV5-6 and TRBJ1-5, the CDR3 gives the full variable domain: DAGVTQSPTHLIKTRGQQVTLRCSPKSGHDTVSWYQQALGQGPQFIFQYYEEEERQRGNFPDRFSGHQFPNYSSELNVNALLLGDSALYLCASSLGPLHEPQHFGDGTRLSIL.

At least ten counts were recorded for this clonotype. This chain connects TRBV5-1 to TRBJ1-4; 7 bases line up with TRBD1. V was pared by 5 bases and J by 6 bases, with 7 bases of the junction left unmatched. This CDR3 spans 14 amino acids. From germline, CDR1 is SGHRS and CDR2 YFSETQ. The DNA of the CDR3 is TGCGCCAGCAGTTATAGGGACAGCGATGAAAAACTGTTTTTT. As protein: CASSYRDSDEKLFF.

This clonotype has just a few counts. The chain recombines TRBV12-3 or TRBV12-4 with TRBJ1-6; D is ambiguous. This CDR3 has 13 amino acids. The V end lost 0 bases, the J end lost 10 bases, and 7 bases lay between the germline ends. The CDR3, as DNA: TGTGCCAGCAGTTTAGCGGAGGACTCACCCCTCCACTTT. Protein: CASSLAEDSPLHF.

This clonotype was detected a few times. J is TRBJ2-2 and V is TRBV3-1; D unresolved. The CDR3 is 18 residues long. Germline CDR1 reads LGHDT; CDR2 reads YNNKEL (reference sequence). Trimming took 4 bases from V and 5 from J, leaving 23 bases between them. Written as DNA, the CDR3 is TGTGCCAGCAGCCCCCGCATAGGCGGCCAACTCCCTACCGGGGAGCTGTTTTTT. Translating gives CASSPRIGGQLPTGELFF.

J is TRBJ2-7 and V is TRBV3-1; tentative D call: TRBD1 (6 bases). This CDR3 has 15 amino acids. Looked up from germline, CDR1 is LGHDT and CDR2 is YNNKEL (reference sequence). V was clipped by 4 bases and J by 3 bases, with 16 bases between them. The DNA for the CDR3 is TGTGCCAGCAGCCGGAAGACAGGTACCAACTACGAGCAGTACTTC. Encoded protein: CASSRKTGTNYEQYF.

The rearrangement links TRBV20-1 to TRBJ2-7; 11 nucleotides match TRBD2. The CDR3 runs 14 residues. V lost 1 base to trimming and J lost 3 bases; unmatched junction nucleotides: 2. Per germline, CDR1 DFQATT and CDR2 SNEGSKA (reference sequence). As DNA, the CDR3 is TGCAGTGCTAGAGGACTAGCGGGATTCTACGAGCAGTACTTC. Its protein product is CSARGLAGFYEQYF.

The chain employs TRBV6-1 and TRBJ2-1, with 9 bases matching TRBD2. The germline V gene has CDR1 MNHNS and CDR2 SASEGT. The V segment lost 7 bases and the J segment 0 bases; nucleotides outside the gene matches: 7. This CDR3 spans 16 amino acids. CDR3 amino acids: CASKPLAGSSYNEQFF. The CDR3 nucleotides are TGTGCCAGCAAACCTCTAGCGGGGAGCTCCTACAATGAGCAGTTCTTC.

Concerning this clonotype: A read error may account for a junction end that differs from germline. V gene TRBV7-8 combines with J gene TRBJ2-1; 9 positions agree with TRBD2. The germline V gene has CDR1 SGHVS and CDR2 FQNEAQ. This CDR3 spans 17 amino acids. CDR3 sequence: CASSVAILAGVGAEQFF. Here the CDR3 DNA reads TGTGCCAGCAGCGTAGCCATCTTAGCGGGAGTTGGCGCTGAGCAGTTCTTC.

This chain uses TRBV18 with TRBJ1-1; D might be TRBD1 (5 bases). CDR3 length equals 14 residues. The germline V gene has CDR1 KGHSH and CDR2 LQKENI. Trimming stripped 2 bases from V and 4 bases from J, with 11 bases between. In nucleotides, the CDR3 is TGTGCCAGCTCACCAACGTTGGGGGGCACTGAAGCTTTCTTT. Its protein product is CASSPTLGGTEAFF. Together with reference TRBV18 and TRBJ1-1, the CDR3 gives the full variable domain: NAGVMQNPRHLVRRRGQEARLRCSPMKGHSHVYWYRQLPEEGLKFMVYLQKENIIDESGMPKERFSAEFPKEGPSILRIQQVVRGDSAAYFCASSPTLGGTEAFFGQGTRLTVV.